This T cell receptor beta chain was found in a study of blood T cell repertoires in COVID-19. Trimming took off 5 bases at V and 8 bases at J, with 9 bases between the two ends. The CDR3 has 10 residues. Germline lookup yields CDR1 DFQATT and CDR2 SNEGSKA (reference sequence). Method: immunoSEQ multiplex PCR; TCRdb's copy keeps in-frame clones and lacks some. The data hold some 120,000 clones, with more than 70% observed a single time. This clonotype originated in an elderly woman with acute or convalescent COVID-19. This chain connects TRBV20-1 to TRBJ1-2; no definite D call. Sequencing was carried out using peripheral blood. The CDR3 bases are TGCAGTGCTCTCGGTCTGGGCTACACCTTC. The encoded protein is CSALGLGYTF.